The 15 T cell receptor beta chains below were found in one sample sequenced in a study of blood T cell repertoires in COVID-19. Using immunoSEQ multiplex PCR, the repertoire was profiled, and TCRdb retains in-frame clones only, with some absent. The data contain 260,000 or so clones, 85% of them seen just once; the ten biggest clones take up roughly 2.6%. Material for sequencing was PBMCs or T cells enriched from blood (not recorded which). The receptors were sampled from a woman in her forties or fifties who had recovered from COVID-19.

This clone was seen a handful of times. The chain combines TRBV5-1 with TRBJ1-1, with 7 bases fitting TRBD1. Per germline, CDR1 SGHRS and CDR2 YFSETQ. CDR3 length: 17 amino acids. The V and J ends lost 4 bases and 0 bases, in that order; junction bases with no gene match: 12. CDR3 DNA sequence: TGCGCCAGCAGCCATAGCGGGACAGTTGACATGAACACTGAAGCTTTCTTT. Translated, it gives CASSHSGTVDMNTEAFF.

This chain joins TRBV3-1 (or the pseudogene TRBV3-2) and TRBJ1-1; a possible D gene is TRBD1 (5 bases). Germline loops: CDR1 LGHDT, CDR2 YNNKEL (reference sequence). Trimming removed 0 bases at V and 8 bases at J, with 13 bases between. This CDR3 is 14 amino acids long. The CDR3 region has the DNA TGTGCCAGCAGCCAAGACAGCCAGCGACAGGAAGCTTTCTTT. It yields the protein CASSQDSQRQEAFF.

The chain recombines TRBV18 with TRBJ2-7; D unresolved. The V and J ends lost 2 bases and 4 bases respectively, with 9 bases between them. Germline-derived CDR1 and CDR2 are KGHSH and LQKENI. The CDR3 runs 13 residues. The CDR3 sequence is CASSPVTSYEQYF. In DNA, the CDR3 is TGTGCCAGCTCACCAGTTACATCATACGAGCAGTACTTC.

This chain uses TRBV18 with TRBJ2-5; a weak D match, TRBD1 (6 bases). The ends were cut back, 3 bases at V and 5 bases at J, with 13 bases in the middle. CDR1 KGHSH and CDR2 LQKENI come from the germline V gene. CDR3 length: 14 residues. The CDR3 sequence: CASSPQGIVETQYF. The CDR3 DNA is TGTGCCAGCTCACCTCAGGGGATAGTGGAGACCCAGTACTTC.

The chain couples TRBV12-5 to TRBJ2-3; 7 bases fit TRBD1. Per germline, CDR1 LGHNT and CDR2 FRNRAP. This CDR3 is built from 15 residues. Trimming at V came to 7 bases and at J to 3 bases, leaving 10 bases not matched to a gene. CDR3 in DNA: TGTGCTAGTGCCCTAACAGGGGTTGGGACAGATACGCAGTATTTT. Its protein is CASALTGVGTDTQYF.

This chain uses TRBV21-1 with TRBJ2-7; TRBD2 is the table's D call, not checked against the DNA. TRBV21-1 is a pseudogene segment. CDR3 length: 15 residues. This CDR3 reads CASSKLRVPSYEQYF. CDR3 DNA: TGTGCCAGCAGCAAACTTCGGGTCCCTTCCTACGAGCAGTACTTC.

V usage is TRBV7-2 and J usage is TRBJ2-2; 10 nucleotides align to TRBD2. The CDR3 is made up of 16 amino acids. Unmatched junction bases numbered 4, after V lost 4 bases and J lost 2 bases. Germline values: CDR1 SGHTA, CDR2 FQGNSA. The CDR3, as DNA: TGTGCCAGCAGCTCAACTAGCGGGACCAACACCGGGGAGCTGTTTTTT. This gives the protein CASSSTSGTNTGELFF.

This chain connects TRBV10-2 to TRBJ1-6; 9 bases match TRBD1. This CDR3 has 19 residues. Looked up from germline, CDR1 is WSHSY and CDR2 is SAAADI. V shed 1 base and J 7 bases; nucleotides not matched to a gene: 14. CDR3 loop: CASSEWAGQGNPWNSPLHF. CDR3 bases: TGCGCCAGCAGTGAGTGGGCGGGACAGGGCAATCCGTGGAATTCACCCCTCCACTTT.

This clone was counted between two and nine times. This chain connects TRBV12-3 or TRBV12-4 to TRBJ1-5; D unresolved. This CDR3 region has 13 residues. V lost 3 bases and J 7 bases, leaving 10 bases between the germline ends. This CDR3 reads CASSFGRYQPQHF. CDR3 in DNA: TGTGCCAGCAGTTTTGGGAGATACCAGCCCCAGCATTTT.

This chain connects TRBV10-1 to TRBJ1-2, with 9 bases fitting TRBD1. Germline V lookup: CDR1 WNHNN, CDR2 SYGVQD (reference sequence). The trim removed 6 bases at V and 6 bases at J, leaving 17 bases unmatched. The CDR3 consists of 17 residues. As DNA, the CDR3 is TGCGCCAGCAGATGGCGTGGACAGGGGCCCGAGAGTGATGGCTACACCTTC. Its translation is CASRWRGQGPESDGYTF.

The chain joins TRBV2 to TRBJ2-1, with 8 bases fitting TRBD2. The ends lost 6 bases at V and 9 bases at J; junction bases unmatched: 13. The length of the CDR3 is 15 residues. Germline-derived CDR1 and CDR2 are SNHLY and FYNNEI. For the CDR3, the DNA is TGTGCCAGCAGGAAAGCGGGGGCCGAAACAATTGAGCAGTTCTTC. Translated, it gives CASRKAGAETIEQFF.

The J gene is TRBJ1-4, the V gene TRBV12-3 or TRBV12-4; 9 bases fit TRBD1. The length of the CDR3 is 13 residues. J gave up 10 bases and V 5 bases, and 5 bases lay outside the gene matches. The CDR3 is CASSPGQGGKLFF. The CDR3 DNA is TGTGCCAGCAGTCCGGGACAGGGCGGAAAACTGTTTTTT.

The J gene is TRBJ1-1, the V gene TRBV30, with TRBD1 as a possible D gene (5 bases). V lost 1 base to trimming and J lost 8 bases, with 14 bases between them. Germline values: CDR1 GTSNPN, CDR2 SVGIG (reference sequence). The CDR3 consists of 13 residues. CDR3 loop: CAWSEVGQGEAFF. CDR3 DNA: TGTGCCTGGAGTGAGGTGGGTCAGGGAGAAGCTTTCTTT.

The chain couples TRBV15 to TRBJ2-1, with TRBD2 matching over 7 bases. From germline, CDR1 is LNHNV and CDR2 YYDKDF (reference sequence). The CDR3 runs 17 residues. The ends lost 3 bases at V and 0 bases at J; junction bases unmatched: 8. CDR3 nucleotides: TGTGCCACCAGCAGGGTTGTAGCGGGTAGCTCCTACAATGAGCAGTTCTTC. As protein: CATSRVVAGSSYNEQFF.

The chain has TRBV3-1 (or the pseudogene TRBV3-2) and TRBJ2-3; 7 bases are a match to TRBD2. This CDR3 is built from 16 residues. Germline-derived CDR1 and CDR2 are LGHDT and YNNKEL (reference sequence). V lost 0 bases and J lost 2; bases outside the gene matches: 5. The DNA of the CDR3 is TGTGCCAGCAGCCAAGATCTGGGGGGGTACACAGATACGCAGTATTTT. This gives the protein CASSQDLGGYTDTQYF.